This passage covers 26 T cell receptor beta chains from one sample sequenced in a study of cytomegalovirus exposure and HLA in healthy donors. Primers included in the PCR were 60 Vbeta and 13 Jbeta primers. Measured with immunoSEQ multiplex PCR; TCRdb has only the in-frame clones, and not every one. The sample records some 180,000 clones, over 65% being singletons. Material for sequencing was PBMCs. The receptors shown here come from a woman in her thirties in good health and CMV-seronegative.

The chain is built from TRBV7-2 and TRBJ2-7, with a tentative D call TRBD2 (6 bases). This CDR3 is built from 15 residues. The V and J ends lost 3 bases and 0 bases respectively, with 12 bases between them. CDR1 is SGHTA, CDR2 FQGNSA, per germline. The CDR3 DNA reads TGTGCCAGCAGCTTCTCGGGACTGAGCTCCTACGAGCAGTACTTC. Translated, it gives CASSFSGLSSYEQYF.

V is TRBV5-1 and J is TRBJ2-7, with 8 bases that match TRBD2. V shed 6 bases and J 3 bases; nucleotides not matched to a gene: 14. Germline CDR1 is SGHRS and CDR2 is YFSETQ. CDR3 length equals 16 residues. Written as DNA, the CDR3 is TGCGCCAGCACCCTAACAGGGACTAGAGGCGTCTACGAGCAGTACTTC. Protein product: CASTLTGTRGVYEQYF.

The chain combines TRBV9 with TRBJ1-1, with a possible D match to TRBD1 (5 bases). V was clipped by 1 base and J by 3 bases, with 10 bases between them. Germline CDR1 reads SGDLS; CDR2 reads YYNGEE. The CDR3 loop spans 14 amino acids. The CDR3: CASSVWAGHTEAFF. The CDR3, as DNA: TGTGCCAGCAGCGTATGGGCAGGGCACACTGAAGCTTTCTTT.

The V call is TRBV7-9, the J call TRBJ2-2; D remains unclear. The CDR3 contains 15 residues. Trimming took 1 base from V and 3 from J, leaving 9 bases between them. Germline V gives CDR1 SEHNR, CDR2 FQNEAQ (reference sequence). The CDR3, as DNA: TGTGCCAGCAGCTTAGTGATTGCGGACACCGGGGAGCTGTTTTTT. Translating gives CASSLVIADTGELFF.

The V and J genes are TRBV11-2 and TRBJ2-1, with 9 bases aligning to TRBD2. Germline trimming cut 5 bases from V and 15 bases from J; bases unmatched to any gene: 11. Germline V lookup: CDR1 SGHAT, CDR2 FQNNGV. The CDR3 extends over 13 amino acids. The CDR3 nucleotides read TGTGCCAGCAGCCAAGAAGCGGGAGGCCCCCGGTTCTTC. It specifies CASSQEAGGPRFF.

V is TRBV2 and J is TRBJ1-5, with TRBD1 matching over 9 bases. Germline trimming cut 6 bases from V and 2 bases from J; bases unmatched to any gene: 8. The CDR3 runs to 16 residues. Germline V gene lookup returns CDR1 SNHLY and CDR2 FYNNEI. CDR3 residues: CASRVQGASGNQPQHF. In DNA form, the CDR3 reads TGTGCCAGCAGGGTACAGGGGGCGTCTGGCAATCAGCCCCAGCATTTT.

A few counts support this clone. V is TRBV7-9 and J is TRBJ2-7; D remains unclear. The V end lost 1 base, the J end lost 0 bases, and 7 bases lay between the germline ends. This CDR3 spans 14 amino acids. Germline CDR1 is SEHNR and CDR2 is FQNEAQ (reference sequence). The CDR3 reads CASSLDWSSYEQYF. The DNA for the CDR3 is TGTGCCAGCAGCTTAGACTGGAGCTCCTACGAGCAGTACTTC.

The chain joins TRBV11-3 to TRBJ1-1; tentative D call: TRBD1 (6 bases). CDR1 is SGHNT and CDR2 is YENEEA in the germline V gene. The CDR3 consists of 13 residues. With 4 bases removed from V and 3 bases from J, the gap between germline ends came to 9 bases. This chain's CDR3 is CASSSQGYTEAFF. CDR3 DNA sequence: TGTGCCAGCAGCTCCCAGGGGTACACTGAAGCTTTCTTT.

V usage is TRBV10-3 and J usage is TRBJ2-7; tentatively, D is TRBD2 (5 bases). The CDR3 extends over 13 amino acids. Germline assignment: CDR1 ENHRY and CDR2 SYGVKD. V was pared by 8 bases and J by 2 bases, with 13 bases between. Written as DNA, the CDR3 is TGTGCCATCTCTGGACTGTTAACCTACGAGCAGTACTTC. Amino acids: CAISGLLTYEQYF.

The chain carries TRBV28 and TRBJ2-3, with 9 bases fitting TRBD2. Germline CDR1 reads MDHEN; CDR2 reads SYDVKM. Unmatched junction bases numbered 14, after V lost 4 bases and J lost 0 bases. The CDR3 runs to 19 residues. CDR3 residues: CASSWPSGILTGSTDTQYF. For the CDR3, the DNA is TGTGCCAGCAGTTGGCCTAGCGGGATCCTCACAGGTAGCACAGATACGCAGTATTTT.

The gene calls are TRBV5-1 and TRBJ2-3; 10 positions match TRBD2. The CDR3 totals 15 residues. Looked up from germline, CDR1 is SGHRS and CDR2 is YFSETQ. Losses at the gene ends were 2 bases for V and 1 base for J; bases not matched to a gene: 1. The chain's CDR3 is CASSLGTSGTDTQYF. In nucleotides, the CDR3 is TGCGCCAGCAGCTTAGGGACTAGCGGCACAGATACGCAGTATTTT.

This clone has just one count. CDR3 sequence (DNA): TGTGCCAGCACCATGGGGTGGACAGGCGATTCACCCCTCCACTTT. It encodes CASTMGWTGDSPLHF. The gene calls are TRBV6-5 and TRBJ1-6, with 7 bases that match TRBD1. Germline CDR1 MNHEY, CDR2 SVGAGI. This CDR3 spans 15 amino acids. The junction had 11 bases not matched to a gene; V was cut back by 7 bases and J by 8 bases.

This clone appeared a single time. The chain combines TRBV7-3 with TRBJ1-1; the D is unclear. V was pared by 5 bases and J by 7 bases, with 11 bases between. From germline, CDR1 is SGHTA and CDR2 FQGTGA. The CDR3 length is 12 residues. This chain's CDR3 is CASSPRTGEAFF. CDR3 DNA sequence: TGTGCCAGCAGCCCTAGAACCGGTGAAGCTTTCTTT.

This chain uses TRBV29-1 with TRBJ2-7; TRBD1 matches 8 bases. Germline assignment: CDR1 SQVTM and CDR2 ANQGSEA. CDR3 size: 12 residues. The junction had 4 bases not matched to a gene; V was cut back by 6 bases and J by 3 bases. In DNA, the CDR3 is TGCAGCGTGACAGGGGACAACTACGAGCAGTACTTC. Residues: CSVTGDNYEQYF.

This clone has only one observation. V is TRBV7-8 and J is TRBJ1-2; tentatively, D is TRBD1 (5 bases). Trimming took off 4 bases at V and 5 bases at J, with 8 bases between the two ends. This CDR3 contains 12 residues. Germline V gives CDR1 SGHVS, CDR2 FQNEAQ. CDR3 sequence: CASSSAGYGYTF. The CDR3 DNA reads TGTGCCAGCAGCTCGGCAGGGTATGGCTACACCTTC.

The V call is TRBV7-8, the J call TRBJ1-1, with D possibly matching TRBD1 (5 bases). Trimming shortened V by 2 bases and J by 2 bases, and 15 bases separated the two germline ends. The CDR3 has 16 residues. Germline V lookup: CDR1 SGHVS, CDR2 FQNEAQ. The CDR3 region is CASSLSFAGGNTEAFF. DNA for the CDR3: TGTGCCAGCAGCTTAAGCTTTGCGGGGGGTAACACTGAAGCTTTCTTT.

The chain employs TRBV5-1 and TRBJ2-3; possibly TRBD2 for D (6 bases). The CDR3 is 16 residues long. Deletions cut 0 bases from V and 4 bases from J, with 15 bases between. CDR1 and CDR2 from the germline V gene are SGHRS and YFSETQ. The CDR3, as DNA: TGCGCCAGCAGCTTGGGGCCGGGAGACGGATCAGATACGCAGTATTTT. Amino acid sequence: CASSLGPGDGSDTQYF.

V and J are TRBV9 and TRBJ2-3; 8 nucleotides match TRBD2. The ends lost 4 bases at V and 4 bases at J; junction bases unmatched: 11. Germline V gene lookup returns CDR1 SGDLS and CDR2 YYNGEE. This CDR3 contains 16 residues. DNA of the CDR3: TGTGCCAGCAGCACGGAGGGGACTAGGAAATCAGATACGCAGTATTTT. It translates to CASSTEGTRKSDTQYF.

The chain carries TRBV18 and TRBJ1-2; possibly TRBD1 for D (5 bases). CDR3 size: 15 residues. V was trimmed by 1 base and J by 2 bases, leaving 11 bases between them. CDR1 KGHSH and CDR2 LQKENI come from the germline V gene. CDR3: CASSPRAGPNYGYTF. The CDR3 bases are TGTGCCAGCTCACCACGGGCGGGACCGAACTATGGCTACACCTTC.

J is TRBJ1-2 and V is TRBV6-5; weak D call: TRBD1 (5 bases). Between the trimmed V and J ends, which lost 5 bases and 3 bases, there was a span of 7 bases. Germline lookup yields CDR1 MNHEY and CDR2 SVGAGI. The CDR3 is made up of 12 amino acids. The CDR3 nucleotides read TGTGCCAGCAGTATGACAGACTATGGCTACACCTTC. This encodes CASSMTDYGYTF.

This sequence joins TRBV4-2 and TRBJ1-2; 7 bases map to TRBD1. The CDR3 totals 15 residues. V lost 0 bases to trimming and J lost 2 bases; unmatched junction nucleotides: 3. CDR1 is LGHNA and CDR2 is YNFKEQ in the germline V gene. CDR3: CASSQEWGQNYGYTF. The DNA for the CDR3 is TGTGCCAGCAGCCAAGAGTGGGGACAGAACTATGGCTACACCTTC.

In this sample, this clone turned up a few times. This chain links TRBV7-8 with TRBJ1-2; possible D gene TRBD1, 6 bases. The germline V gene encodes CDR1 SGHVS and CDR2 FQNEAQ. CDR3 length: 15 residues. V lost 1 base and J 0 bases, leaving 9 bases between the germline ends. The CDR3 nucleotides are TGTGCCAGCAGCTTAGGGACAGTCACTAACTATGGCTACACCTTC. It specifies CASSLGTVTNYGYTF.

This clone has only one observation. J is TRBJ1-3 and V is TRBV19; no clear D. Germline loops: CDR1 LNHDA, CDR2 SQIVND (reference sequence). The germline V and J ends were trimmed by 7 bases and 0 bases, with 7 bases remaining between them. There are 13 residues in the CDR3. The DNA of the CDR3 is TGTGCCAGTAAAAAGAGCTCTGGAAACACCATATATTTT. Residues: CASKKSSGNTIYF. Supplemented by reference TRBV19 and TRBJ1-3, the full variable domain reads DGGITQSPKYLFRKEGQNVTLSCEQNLNHDAMYWYRQDPGQGLRLIYYSQIVNDFQKGDIAEGYSVSREKKESFPLTVTSAQKNPTAFYLCASKKSSGNTIYFGEGSWLTVV.

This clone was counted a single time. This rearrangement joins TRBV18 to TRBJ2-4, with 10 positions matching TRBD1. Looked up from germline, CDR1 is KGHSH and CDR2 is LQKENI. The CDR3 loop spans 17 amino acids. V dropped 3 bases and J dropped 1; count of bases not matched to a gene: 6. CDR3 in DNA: TGTGCCAGCTCACCGACAGGGGGCGAAGGGGCCAAAAACATTCAGTACTTC. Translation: CASSPTGGEGAKNIQYF.

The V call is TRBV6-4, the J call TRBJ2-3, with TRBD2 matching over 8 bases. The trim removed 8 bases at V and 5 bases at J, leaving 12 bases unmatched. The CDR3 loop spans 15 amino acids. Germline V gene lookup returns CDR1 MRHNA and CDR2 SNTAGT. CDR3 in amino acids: CASLRTSQSKDTQYF. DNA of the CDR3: TGTGCCAGCTTAAGGACTAGCCAGTCAAAAGATACGCAGTATTTT.

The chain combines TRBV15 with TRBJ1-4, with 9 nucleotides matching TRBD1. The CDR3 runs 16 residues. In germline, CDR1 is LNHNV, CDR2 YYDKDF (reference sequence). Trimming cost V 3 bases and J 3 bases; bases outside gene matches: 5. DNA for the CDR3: TGTGCCACCAGCAGGACTAGACAGGGGGCTAATGAAAAACTGTTTTTT. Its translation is CATSRTRQGANEKLFF.